The 8 T cell receptor beta chains below all came from one sample that was sequenced in a study of tumor-infiltrating lymphocytes in primary liver carcinoma (TCRdb year 2017). The sequencing machine was an Illumina HiSeq 2500. TCRbeta-specific cDNA was reverse-transcribed from approximately 0.5 ug total RNA using a constant-region primer and ProtoScript II reverse transcriptase. TCRbeta libraries were built with three nested multiplex PCR rounds, a slightly modified ARM-PCR procedure. Each of the first two PCR rounds ran for around 9 cycles and used multiplex TRBV1-TRBV30 forward primers together with a Cbeta reverse primer. TCRdb reprocessing: public reads trimmed at Q25 with fastp, clones called with MiXCR, in-frame beta chains kept. Rows are unified per CDR3 protein, each entry keeping the most common DNA and genes. For this sample the table gives under 110,000 distinct CDR3 sequences, of which about 67% were detected only once. In total, the top ten clones hold roughly 12% of the sample.

Total RNA and DNA were co-extracted without cell sorting from 20-30 mg of bulk tissue using the AllPrep DNA/RNA mini kit. The sequencing input was liver tumor tissue from sampling region 2. The cell subset or site label on this specimen signifies: tumor region T2, inferior pole. The receptors originated from an older woman with primary liver carcinoma and hepatitis B virus infection.

A remark on this clonotype: This is likely a read error, given that the CDR3 carries no conserved phenylalanine or tryptophan at its end. The chain has TRBV29-1 and TRBJ2-3, with D perhaps assigned TRBD1 or TRBD2 (5 bases each). The germline V gene has CDR1 SQVTM and CDR2 ANQGSEA. The CDR3 is made up of 14 amino acids. The CDR3 DNA is TGCAGCACCCACCGGGACCCCAGCACATATACGCAGTATTTA. The encoded protein is CSTHRDPSTYTQYL.

This clonotype occurred a few times. Its ends do not fully match the called genes, so a read error is possible. The rearrangement links TRBV20-1 to TRBJ2-1, with D perhaps matching TRBD2 (5 bases). Per the germline V gene, CDR1 is DFQATT and CDR2 is SNEGSKA (reference sequence). The CDR3 consists of 15 residues. CDR3 sequence reads: CSTRQPGSSYNEQFF. CDR3 nucleotide sequence: TGTAGTACTAGGCAACCAGGTAGCTCCTACAATGAGCAGTTCTTC.

This clonotype showed up just a few times. This may arise from a read error, as a much more abundant clone is one base away. The V call is TRBV29-1, the J call TRBJ2-7; 9 bases fit TRBD2. The germline gives CDR1 SQVTM, CDR2 ANQGSEA. Losses at the gene ends were 7 bases for V and 0 bases for J; bases not matched to a gene: 16. This CDR3 spans 17 amino acids. Here the CDR3 DNA reads TGCAGCGCCTTTAGACTAGCGGCCCCCCTGAGCTCCTACGAGCAGTACTTC. Protein: CSAFRLAAPLSSYEQYF.

A note on this clonotype: Likely a read error: the CDR3 ends without its conserved phenylalanine or tryptophan. Because the CDR3's place on the DNA is in doubt, the DNA is left out and the CDR3 is given as listed by TCRdb. The chain recombines TRBV11-1 with TRBJ2-2; the D call of TRBD1 is as the table states it, not checked on the DNA. Both ends counted, the CDR3 spans 17 residues. The germline V gene has CDR1 SGHAT and CDR2 FQDESV (reference sequence). This CDR3 is CASRGRTGSVNTGELSS.

As concerns this clonotype: This could be a read error, since a much larger clone is one nucleotide away. V is TRBV7-8 and J is TRBJ1-3; 7 nucleotides match TRBD1. CDR3 size: 13 residues. Germline CDR1 and CDR2: SGHVS and FQNEAQ. The CDR3 DNA follows: TGTGCCGGCAGCTCGGGACAGGGAAACACCATATATTTT. It codes for CAGSSGQGNTIYF.

To note about this clonotype: A junction end diverges from the germline sequence, so it may reflect a read error. The genes are TRBV29-1 and TRBJ1-6; TRBD1 might be the D (5 bases). Germline values: CDR1 SQVTM, CDR2 ANQGSEA. There are 15 residues in the CDR3. The CDR3 reads CSLAVGASNNSPPHF. The CDR3 DNA reads as TGCAGCCTTGCAGTAGGGGCGTCAAATAATTCACCCCCCCACTTT.

In the case of this clonotype: It may be a read error: a sequence one base away is much more abundant. CDR3 in DNA: TGTGCCAGCAGTGAGTACGGGAGGGACTCCTACAAGCAGTACTTC. This sequence encodes CASSEYGRDSYKQYF. This chain joins TRBV6-1 and TRBJ2-7; 8 nucleotides align to TRBD2. The CDR3 loop spans 15 amino acids. CDR1 MNHNS and CDR2 SASEGT come from the germline V gene.

In regard to this clonotype: The junction and the germline gene differ at one end; a read error may be behind it. The chain's CDR3 is CASSFGLGRTDKQYF. The DNA of the CDR3 is TGTGCAAGCAGCTTCGGACTAGGACGCACAGATAAACAGTATTTT. V usage is TRBV11-2 and J usage is TRBJ2-3, with 7 bases identical to TRBD2. The CDR3 has 15 residues. Germline V gives CDR1 SGHAT, CDR2 FQNNGV.